This TCR beta chain was captured in a study of blood T cell repertoires in COVID-19. Data came from immunoSEQ multiplex PCR; TCRdb stores just in-frame clones and leaves some out. The sample has a few hundred thousand clones, around 87% seen once. The V gene end was trimmed by 4 bases and the J gene end by 6 bases; junction bases not matched to a gene: 12. The CDR3 has 16 amino acids. Per the germline V gene, CDR1 is KGHDR and CDR2 is SFDVKD. The receptor was isolated from a woman in her fifties or sixties with acute or convalescent COVID-19. The V gene is TRBV24-1, the J gene TRBJ2-7; 9 positions match TRBD1. Sequencing input: peripheral blood. The CDR3 sequence is CATSEGPVTGGGEQYF. CDR3 in DNA: TGTGCCACCAGTGAGGGCCCGGTGACAGGGGGAGGCGAGCAGTACTTC.